The following is a TCR beta chain sequence with its context. What it binds is not known. The CDR3 totals 14 residues. Germline loops: CDR1 LNHDA, CDR2 SQIVND (reference sequence). The germline V and J ends were trimmed by 2 bases and 0 bases, with 4 bases remaining between them. Method: immunoSEQ multiplex PCR; TCRdb's copy keeps in-frame clones and lacks some. The sample has 65,000 to 75,000 clones, about three quarters seen once. The sample belongs to a study of T cell responses to AZD1222 COVID-19 vaccine. General study results and limits: Spike was spanned by vaccine-associated CD4 TCRs, with dominance at 160-218 and 743-854. Spike-specific TCR breadth and depth grew following two AZD1222 doses. White British donors predominated, females outnumbered males, and clonal diversity was possibly underestimated.

Pooling of second doses given at about 4 or about 12 weeks was done. Material: peripheral blood, obtained 28 days after the second AZD1222 dose. J is TRBJ2-2 and V is TRBV19; D not resolved. This clonotype was sampled from an adult who received the AZD1222 COVID-19 vaccine. The CDR3 nucleotides read TGTGCCAGTAGTATACTAGCGAACACCGGGGAGCTGTTTTTT. This translates into CASSILANTGELFF. Full variable domain (outside the CDR3, taken from reference TRBV19 and TRBJ2-2): DGGITQSPKYLFRKEGQNVTLSCEQNLNHDAMYWYRQDPGQGLRLIYYSQIVNDFQKGDIAEGYSVSREKKESFPLTVTSAQKNPTAFYLCASSILANTGELFFGEGSRLTVL.